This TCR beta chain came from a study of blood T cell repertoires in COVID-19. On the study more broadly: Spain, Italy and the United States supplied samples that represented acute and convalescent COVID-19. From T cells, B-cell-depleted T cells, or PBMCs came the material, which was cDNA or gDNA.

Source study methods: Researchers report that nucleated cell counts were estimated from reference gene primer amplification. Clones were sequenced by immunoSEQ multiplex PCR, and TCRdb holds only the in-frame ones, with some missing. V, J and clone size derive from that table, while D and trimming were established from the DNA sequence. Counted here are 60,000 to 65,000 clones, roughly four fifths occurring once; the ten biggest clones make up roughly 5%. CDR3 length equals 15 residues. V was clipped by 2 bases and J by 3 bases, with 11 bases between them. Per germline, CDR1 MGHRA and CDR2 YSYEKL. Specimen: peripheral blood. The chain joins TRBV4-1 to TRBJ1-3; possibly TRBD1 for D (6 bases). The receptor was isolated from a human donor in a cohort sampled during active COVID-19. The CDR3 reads CASSQLFRGGNTIYF. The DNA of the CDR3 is TGCGCCAGCAGCCAACTTTTCAGGGGTGGAAACACCATATATTTT.